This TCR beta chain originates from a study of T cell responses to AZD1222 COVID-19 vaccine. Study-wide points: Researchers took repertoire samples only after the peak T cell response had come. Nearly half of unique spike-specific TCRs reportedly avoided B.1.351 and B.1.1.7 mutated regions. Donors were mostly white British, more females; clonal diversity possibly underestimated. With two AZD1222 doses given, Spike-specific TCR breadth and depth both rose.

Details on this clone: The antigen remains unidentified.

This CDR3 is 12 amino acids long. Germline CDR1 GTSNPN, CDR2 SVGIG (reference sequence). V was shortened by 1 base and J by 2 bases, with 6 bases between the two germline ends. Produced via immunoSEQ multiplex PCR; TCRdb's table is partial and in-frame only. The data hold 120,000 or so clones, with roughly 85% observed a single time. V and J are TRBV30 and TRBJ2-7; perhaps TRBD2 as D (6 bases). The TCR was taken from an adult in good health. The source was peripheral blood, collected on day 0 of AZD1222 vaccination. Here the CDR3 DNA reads TGTGCCTGGAGTGGGAGGGCCTACGAGCAGTACTTC. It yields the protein CAWSGRAYEQYF.